This T cell receptor beta chain was observed in a study of T cells in localized non-small cell lung cancer. Study results and limitations: Adjacent lung was found to contain a median roughly 60 of the top 100 tumor clones. Uninvolved adjacent lung, not tumor, had the highest T cell clonality.

Measured with immunoSEQ multiplex PCR; TCRdb has only the in-frame clones, and not every one. This sample carries about 13,000 clones, about 86% of them seen once, and the ten largest clones take roughly 60%. The CDR3 runs 11 residues. V lost 2 bases, J lost 8 bases, and 6 bases lay in between. From germline, CDR1 is MNHEY and CDR2 SVGAGI. Turning to this clone: The antigen is undetermined.

This chain links TRBV6-5 with TRBJ1-2, with D possibly matching TRBD1 (5 bases). The sequence derives from a male donor at least 60 years old with stage III lung adenocarcinoma. This sample comprised peripheral blood, obtained before any cancer treatment. CDR3 nucleotide sequence: TGTGCCAGCAGTTACGGGGCCGGCTACACCTTC. Protein sequence: CASSYGAGYTF.